This T cell receptor (beta chain) stems from a study of T cell clonotyping in hematopoietic cell transplantation. Study as a whole: Pretransplant recipient samples were taken after cytoreduction.

Time point indicated: recipient sample about 28 days before transplant, after cytoreduction. Points on this clone: Its antigen is undetermined.

Study observations and caveats: Pathologically expanded recipient clonotypes increased progressively from day 30 to day 180 as diversity fell.

Libraries were prepared by immunoSEQ multiplex PCR; TCRdb keeps only in-frame clonotypes and omits some of them. This repertoire shows fewer than 15,000 clones, approximately 83% found once; its top ten account for about 15%. The sequencing here drew on peripheral blood mononuclear cells, taken before stem cell transplant. The clonotype was recovered from a man aged 55 to 70 with acute myeloid leukemia. Some clones in this sample may be carry-over from other donors' samples.

The CDR3, as DNA: TGTGCCAGCGGTAGGGGGGGGACTACGGCCCTCCACTTT. Translating it yields CASGRGGTTALHF. This sequence joins TRBV6-1 and TRBJ1-6; D possibly corresponds to TRBD1 (6 bases). With 8 bases removed from V and 14 bases from J, the gap between germline ends came to 19 bases. The CDR3 has 13 residues. Germline V CDR1 and CDR2: MNHNS, SASEGT.